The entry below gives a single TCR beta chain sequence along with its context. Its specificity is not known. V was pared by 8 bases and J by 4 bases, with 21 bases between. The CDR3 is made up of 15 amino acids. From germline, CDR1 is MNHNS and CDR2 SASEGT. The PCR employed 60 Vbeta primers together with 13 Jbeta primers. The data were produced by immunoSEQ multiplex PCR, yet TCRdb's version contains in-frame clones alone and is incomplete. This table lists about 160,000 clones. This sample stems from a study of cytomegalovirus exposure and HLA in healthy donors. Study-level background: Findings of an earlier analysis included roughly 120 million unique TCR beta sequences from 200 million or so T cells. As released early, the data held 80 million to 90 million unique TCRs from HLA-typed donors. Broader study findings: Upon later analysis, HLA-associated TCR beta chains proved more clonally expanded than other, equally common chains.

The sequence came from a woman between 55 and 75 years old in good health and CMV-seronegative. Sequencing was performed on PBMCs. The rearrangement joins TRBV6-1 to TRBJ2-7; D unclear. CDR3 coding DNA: TGTGCCAGCTCCCAAACCCCAGGCGACGCTTACGAGCAGTACTTC. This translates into CASSQTPGDAYEQYF.